This T cell receptor (beta chain) is drawn from a study of blood T cell repertoires in COVID-19. The table came from immunoSEQ multiplex PCR; TCRdb's copy has only in-frame clones and leaves some out. The sample includes around 68,000 clones, over 75% of them seen just once. The CDR3 has 14 residues. Trimming left V 4 bases short and J 6 bases short, with 13 bases between. Germline CDR1 reads SEHNR; CDR2 reads FQNEAQ (reference sequence). Sequencing was carried out using peripheral blood. The J gene is TRBJ1-5, the V gene TRBV7-9, with D maybe TRBD1 (6 bases). This TCR came from a man older than 75 with acute or convalescent COVID-19. The CDR3 coding sequence is TGTGCCAGCAGCTCTACAGGGAATGGTCAGCCCCAGCATTTT. Translating gives CASSSTGNGQPQHF.